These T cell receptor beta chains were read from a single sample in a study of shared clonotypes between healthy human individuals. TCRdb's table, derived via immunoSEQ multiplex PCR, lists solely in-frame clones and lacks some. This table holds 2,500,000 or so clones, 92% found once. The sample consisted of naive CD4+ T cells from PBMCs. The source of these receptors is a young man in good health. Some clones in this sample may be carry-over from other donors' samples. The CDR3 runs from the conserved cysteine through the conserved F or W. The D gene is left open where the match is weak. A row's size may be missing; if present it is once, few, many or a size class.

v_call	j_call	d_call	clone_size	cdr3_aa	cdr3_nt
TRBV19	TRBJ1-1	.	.	CASSFWARGNTEAFF	TGTGCCAGTAGTTTCTGGGCCCGGGGGAACACTGAAGCTTTCTTT
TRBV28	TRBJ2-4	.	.	CASSLTGRLAKNIQYF	TGTGCCAGCAGTTTGACAGGTCGATTAGCCAAAAACATTCAGTACTTC
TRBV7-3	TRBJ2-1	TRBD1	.	CASSDRDRGSYNEQFF	TGTGCCAGCTCTGACCGGGACAGGGGTTCCTACAATGAGCAGTTCTTC
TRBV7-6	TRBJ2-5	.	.	CASSLNPSGETQYF	TGTGCCAGCAGCTTAAACCCCAGCGGGGAGACCCAGTACTTC
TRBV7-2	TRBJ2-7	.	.	CASSLGGRYEQYF	TGTGCCAGCAGCTTAGGAGGTCGCTACGAGCAGTACTTC
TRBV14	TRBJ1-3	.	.	CASSNSGGYTIYF	TGTGCCAGCAGCAATTCTGGGGGGTACACCATATATTTT
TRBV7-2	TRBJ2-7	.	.	CASSPNYEQYF	TGTGCCAGCAGCCCCAACTACGAGCAGTACTTC
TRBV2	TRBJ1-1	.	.	CASRLAAVETEAFF	TGTGCCAGCCGTCTTGCAGCGGTTGAGACTGAAGCTTTCTTT
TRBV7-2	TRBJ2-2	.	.	CASSPQRNTGELFF	TGTGCCAGCAGCCCCCAAAGGAACACCGGGGAGCTGTTTTTT
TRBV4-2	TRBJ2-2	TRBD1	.	CASSLPGTDTGELFF	TGTGCCAGCAGCCTCCCCGGGACAGACACCGGGGAGCTGTTTTTT
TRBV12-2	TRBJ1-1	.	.	CASRLEERYVFNTEAFF	TGTGCAAGTCGCTTAGAAGAGCGGTATGTATTCAACACTGAAGCTTTCTTT
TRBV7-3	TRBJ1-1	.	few	CASSLRRGTEAFF	TGTGCCAGCAGCTTAAGGCGGGGCACTGAAGCTTTCTTT
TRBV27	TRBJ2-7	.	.	CASSDRINEQYF	TGTGCCAGCAGCGACAGAATCAACGAGCAGTACTTC
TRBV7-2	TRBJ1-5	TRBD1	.	CASSQQSPGGGQPQHF	TGTGCCAGCAGCCAGCAATCGCCAGGGGGAGGTCAGCCCCAGCATTTT
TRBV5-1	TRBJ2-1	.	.	CASSRDSYTYNEQFF	TGCGCCAGCAGCCGGGACTCATATACCTACAATGAGCAGTTCTTC
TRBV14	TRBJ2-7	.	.	CASRPTEYPYEQYF	TGTGCCAGCAGACCCACAGAATATCCCTACGAGCAGTACTTC
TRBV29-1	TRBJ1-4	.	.	CSVEDGEKLFF	TGCAGCGTTGAAGATGGAGAAAAACTGTTTTTT
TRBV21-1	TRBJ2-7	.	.	CASSRKGKLAGGGEQYF	TGTGCCAGCAGCAGAAAAGGTAAGCTAGCGGGAGGAGGTGAGCAGTACTTC
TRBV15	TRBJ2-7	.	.	CATKDTVTSYEQYF	TGTGCCACTAAAGACACAGTGACGTCCTACGAGCAGTACTTC
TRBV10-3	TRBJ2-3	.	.	CAISLNKDTQYF	TGTGCCATCAGCCTCAACAAGGACACGCAGTATTTT
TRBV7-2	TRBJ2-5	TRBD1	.	CASSLGSTGGQETQYF	TGTGCCAGCAGCTTAGGGTCGACAGGGGGGCAAGAGACCCAGTACTTC
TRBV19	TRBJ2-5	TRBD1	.	CASSIGGQGRETQYF	TGTGCCAGTAGTATAGGGGGACAGGGCCGAGAGACCCAGTACTTC
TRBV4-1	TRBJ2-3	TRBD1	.	CASSQPDRGWTDTQYF	TGCGCCAGCAGCCAACCGGACAGGGGGTGGACAGATACGCAGTATTTT
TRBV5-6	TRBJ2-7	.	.	CASSLVTPYEQYF	TGTGCCAGCAGCTTAGTCACCCCCTACGAGCAGTACTTC
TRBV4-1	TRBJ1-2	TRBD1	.	CASSQVGTGRNYGYTF	TGCGCCAGCAGCCAAGTGGGGACAGGGAGAAACTATGGCTACACCTTC
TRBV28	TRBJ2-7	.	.	CASSDSGTKSSYEQYF	TGTGCCAGCTCAGATTCCGGGACAAAGAGCTCCTACGAGCAGTACTTC
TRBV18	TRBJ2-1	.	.	CASSPSAVSSYNEQFF	TGTGCCAGCTCACCATCGGCAGTTAGCTCCTACAATGAGCAGTTCTTC
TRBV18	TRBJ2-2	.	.	CASSPEVYGELFF	TGTGCCAGCTCACCGGAGGTTTACGGGGAGCTGTTTTTT
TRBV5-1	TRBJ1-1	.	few	CASSSGNTEAFF	TGCGCCAGCAGCTCGGGGAACACTGAAGCTTTCTTT
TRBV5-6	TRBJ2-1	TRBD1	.	CASSLVDRTEIKQFF	TGTGCCAGCAGCTTGGTGGACAGGACTGAAATCAAGCAGTTCTTC
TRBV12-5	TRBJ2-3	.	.	CASGLVRRDTRFEQYF	TGTGCTAGTGGTTTGGTACGTAGGGACACAAGGTTTGAGCAGTATTTT
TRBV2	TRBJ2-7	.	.	CASSGEYEQYF	TGTGCCAGCAGTGGGGAGTACGAGCAGTACTTC
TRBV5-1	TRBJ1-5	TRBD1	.	CASSLGQGGNQPQHF	TGCGCCAGCAGCTTGGGGCAGGGGGGCAATCAGCCCCAGCATTTT
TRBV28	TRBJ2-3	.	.	CASSFAPARSGTDTQYF	TGTGCCAGCAGTTTTGCCCCGGCGCGCTCGGGCACAGATACGCAGTATTTT
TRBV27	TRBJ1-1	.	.	CASSLSIGARAFF	TGTGCCAGCAGTTTATCGATAGGAGCTAGAGCTTTCTTT
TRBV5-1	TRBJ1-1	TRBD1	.	CASSFGDRASNTEAFF	TGCGCCAGCAGCTTTGGGGACAGGGCTTCGAACACTGAAGCTTTCTTT
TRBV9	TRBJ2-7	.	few	CASSVVVTFYEQYF	TGTGCCAGCAGCGTAGTGGTGACCTTCTACGAGCAGTACTTC
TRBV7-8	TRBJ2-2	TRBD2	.	CASSLTSGVNTGELFF	TGTGCCAGCAGCTTAACTAGCGGGGTGAACACCGGGGAGCTGTTTTTT
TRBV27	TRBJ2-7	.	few	CASGATQGNEQYF	TGTGCCAGCGGGGCCACACAAGGGAACGAGCAGTACTTC
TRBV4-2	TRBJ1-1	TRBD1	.	CASSQEPTGTGGAFF	TGTGCCAGCAGCCAGGAACCGACCGGGACAGGGGGAGCTTTCTTT
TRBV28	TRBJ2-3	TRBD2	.	CASSLRLGLAGDTQYF	TGTGCCAGCAGTTTACGACTGGGACTAGCGGGAGATACGCAGTATTTT
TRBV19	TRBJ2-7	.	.	CASSIDRAYEQYF	TGTGCCAGTAGTATAGACCGGGCCTACGAGCAGTACTTC
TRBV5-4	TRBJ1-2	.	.	CASSFGYGYTF	TGTGCCAGCAGCTTTGGGTATGGCTACACCTTC
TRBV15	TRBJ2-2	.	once	CATSRWGERNTGELFF	TGTGCCACCAGCAGATGGGGGGAACGGAACACCGGGGAGCTGTTTTTT
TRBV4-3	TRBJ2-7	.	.	CASSQNSGEGYEQYF	TGCGCCAGCAGCCAAAACTCAGGGGAGGGGTACGAGCAGTACTTC
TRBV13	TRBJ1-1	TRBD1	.	CASSPIRDSEAFF	TGTGCCAGCAGCCCAATCCGGGACAGTGAAGCTTTCTTT
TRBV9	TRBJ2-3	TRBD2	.	CASSVGTSVVADTQYF	TGTGCCAGCAGCGTAGGGACTAGCGTTGTGGCAGATACGCAGTATTTT
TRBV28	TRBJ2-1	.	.	CASTGFSYNEQFF	TGTGCCAGTACGGGTTTTTCCTACAATGAGCAGTTCTTC